This TCR beta chain was observed in a study of cytomegalovirus exposure and HLA in healthy donors (dated by TCRdb to 2016 to 2017). The study in broad terms: An earlier analysis of some 600 of the donors reported around 280 Gb of sequence data and 117 million unique TCR beta sequences obtained from approximately 180 million T cells. An early release covering about 600 HLA-typed donors comprised roughly 300 gigabases of sequencing data and around 85 million unique TCR sequences. Of the 398 genotyped donors, 65% to 90% fell in the genetic ancestry cluster associated with self-reported Caucasian donors. The study was designed to test whether signatures of past pathogen exposure could be identified by cataloging public T cell receptors. The T cell repertoires of several hundred subjects were profiled by immunosequencing and related to cytomegalovirus serostatus. A separate validation cohort of approximately 130 different subjects was used in addition to the 666-subject first cohort. To predict cytomegalovirus infection status, the study combined high-throughput TCR immunosequencing, statistical association of individual TCRs with disease status, and machine learning. In a later analysis, previously published TCR beta repertoires from 550 to 750 donors were re-analyzed and high-resolution HLA genotyping was added so that TCR occurrence patterns could be studied. The later analysis used no new phenotypic data to find candidate immune exposures, relying instead on TCR beta sequences and their occurrence across donors. In an earlier analysis of over 550 of the donors, high-throughput TCR beta sequencing was used to judge whether each TCR beta V gene segment behaved as functional or pseudogenic. Donor age, sex, ethnicity and CMV serostatus were compiled together with the repertoire data. Genome-wide SNP genotypes for about 55% of the 666 donors were used in a later genetic analysis, which treated that subset as a discovery cohort. Every discovery cohort repertoire had been produced on one sequencing platform. Both class I and class II loci were covered by HLA typing, at four-digit resolution. The number of typed donors differed by locus: about 620-630 for A, B, C, DRB1 and DQB1; about 520 for DQA1; 606 for DPA1; and about 450 for DPB1. Four to six DR-DQ haplotypes were handled as single units for association and clustering, since linkage in the cohort was strong. Among around 400 genotyped donors of the cohort, an average of around 240,000 unique TCR beta nucleotide sequences were sequenced per donor, about a sixth of them non-productive. The research as a whole found: The cohort was sequenced for TCR beta chains only, and without alpha or paired-chain data the features that could be detected were limited. The study listed 150 to 200 TCR beta chains as associated with cytomegalovirus. An association between a missense DCLRE1C variant and V-gene and J-gene trimming of TCR beta chains was found in a later genetic analysis and replicated in an independent cohort. When HLA alleles, especially DR and DQ, strongly co-occurred, attributing TCR associations to individual alleles was difficult. At a false discovery rate of 0.05, a later analysis linked around 17,000 TCR beta sequences to specific HLA alleles. CMV serostatus was the only immune exposure information available for the cohort. In a later analysis, most CMV-associated TCR beta chains were found to appear HLA-restricted, with HLA associations seemingly driven largely by CMV exposure. The classifier was reported to diagnose cytomegalovirus status with high specificity and sensitivity in both the original and validation cohorts. Some IMGT-functional V segments, including TRBV6-2 and TRBV6-3, could not be told apart with the 87-base-pair reads, so those segments were excluded. In vitro tests confirmed that a few of the cytomegalovirus-associated TCR beta chains recognize cytomegalovirus antigens. In an earlier analysis of approximately 590 of the donors, most TCR beta V segments were observed in productive rearrangements about 87% or about 30% of the time, broadly matching IMGT annotations. The sequencing pipeline was judged likely to have produced a cluster of highly shared sequence variants as a technical artifact. Because counts were too low, 15 to 20 rarely observed V segments, including chromosome 9 orphons, were excluded from the earlier analysis of 587 of the donors. The authors suggested that the approach could potentially be extended to other disease states and immunological phenotypes. In a later analysis, the rate of TCR association differed among HLA loci, with DRB1 alleles having the most associated TCRs and HLA-C alleles having the fewest. In a later genetic analysis, fewer N-insertions in productive TCRs were reported among donors in an Asian-associated ancestry cluster than the approximately 670-donor mean. Correlated functional status among segregating V segments might reflect linkage disequilibrium, but an unknown experimental factor could not be ruled out. Across donors, most TCR sequences were observed very rarely, whereas some public TCRs were present in many individuals. Compared with equally common non-associated chains, HLA-associated TCR beta chains in a later analysis were more clonally expanded and had lower generation probabilities. Roughly uniform sequencing depth across donors was assumed in presence/absence analyses, although this assumption may not hold. According to a later analysis, parvovirus B19, influenza, CMV and Epstein-Barr virus appeared linked to several top co-occurrence clusters. A further reported finding was that TCR beta sequences accurately predicted the HLA-A and HLA-B alleles for most subjects in the first cohort. Because some donors lacked HLA typing at each locus, the association tests relied only on the typed subset.

Points on this clone: It has no known antigen specificity. Base qualities are not recorded, but no much larger clone differs from it by a single base.

The cohort was made up of under 800 healthy bone marrow donors. At the time of sampling, every cohort member was nominally healthy, though immune exposures that went unrecorded were likely present. The donor was CMV seronegative and was included in the group of approximately 350 seronegative cohort members. A peripheral blood sample was collected from each donor, and TCR beta sequencing was performed on peripheral blood mononuclear cells. Genomic DNA extraction from the blood cell samples was performed with the Qiagen DNeasy Blood Extraction Kit. The library relied on the immunoSEQ multiplex PCR assay. For the multiplex PCR, a mixture combining 60 forward primers for TCR Vbeta segments and 13 reverse primers for TCR Jbeta segments was used. The CDR3 region of rearranged TCR beta genes was amplified from genomic DNA by a multiplex PCR assay. On the Illumina HiSeq System, the amplified TCR beta libraries were sequenced as 87-base-pair reads. Under the source paper's analysis protocol: Across the 640 or so repertoires, a later analysis counted tens of millions of unique TCR beta chains, about 10 million of which were shared by at least two donors. A nearest-neighbor algorithm error-corrected the raw reads and collapsed the reads into unique sequences, merging closely related sequences to remove PCR and sequencing errors. V, D and J gene segments were assigned by aligning CDR3 sequences to IMGT reference sequences. For a sequence to be retained, a match of at least six nucleotides was required to both a V gene segment and a J gene segment. Rearrangements were classified as productive when the CDR3 lacked stop codons and remained in frame with V and J, and all other rearrangements were classified as non-productive. Following IMGT convention, CDR3 was defined as the stretch from the second conserved V-encoded cysteine to the conserved J-encoded phenylalanine. The earlier analysis of some 600 of the donors excluded sequences that lacked an unambiguous match to a single V gene segment. In an earlier analysis of approximately 590 of the donors, V segments were called functional above 56.7% productive rearrangements and were called segregating when the between-donor standard deviation exceeded 5%. A statistical classification framework was built to diagnose cytomegalovirus status from the catalog of TCR beta chain sequences. V and J gene assignment, in a later analysis, came from comparing TCR nucleotide sequences with IMGT/GENE-DB human TR gene sequences. In a later analysis, CDR3 sequences and most-parsimonious VDJ recombination scenarios were assigned using the TCRdist pipeline. In a later analysis, every TCR beta chain was defined by the combination of its CDR3 amino acid sequence and its V-gene family, and reads without a unique V-gene family were dropped. In a later analysis, some 600 highly shared, low-generation-probability nucleotide sequences were removed to address suspected cross-contamination and a sequencing artifact. A later analysis calculated a clonal expansion index for each public chain from normalized within-repertoire ranks of inferred template counts. In a later analysis, generation probabilities were computed with a VDJ recombination model fitted to out-of-frame rearrangements, and the resulting probabilities were checked against IGoR. A later analysis scored TCR-TCR, TCR-HLA and TCR-CMV co-occurrence with hypergeometric tests, applying a repertoire-size bias correction to TCR pairs. In a later analysis, false discovery rates were estimated by permuting HLA or CMV assignments 20 times. In a later analysis, co-occurring TCRs were grouped with DBSCAN, and TCRdist sequence similarity was added when clustering was performed within HLA-allele-positive subsets. For co-occurrence clustering, repertoires with fewer than 30,000 or more than 120,000 public chains were excluded, along with about five repertoires with anomalous nucleotide sharing. TCRdb holds this immuneACCESS table with in-frame rearrangements only. Some clones are missing; in checked studies, unresolved V genes explain under half, and the rest has no known cause. V, J and clone size are taken as reported in that table, and D and trimming were inferred from the DNA itself. Present in this sample are 100,000 or so clones, 75% to 85% of which were seen just once. The ten top clones hold 2.1% of the sample.

Its CDR3 holds 14 amino acids, cysteine through phenylalanine. Just the 42-base CDR3 DNA is kept, in frame starting at base 1. V is cut by 0 bases and J by 4 bases, and the space between the germline ends is 7 bases. CDR1 and CDR2 are read off the germline V gene as SGDLS and YYNGEE. The origin of this receptor is a man in his thirties or forties in good health and CMV-seronegative. Specimen: PBMCs. The chain was built from TRBV9 and TRBJ1-4, with the D gene not confidently named. CDR3 sequence: CASSVGALNEKLFF. Read as DNA, the sequence is TGTGCCAGCAGCGTAGGGGCACTTAATGAAAAACTGTTTTTT.